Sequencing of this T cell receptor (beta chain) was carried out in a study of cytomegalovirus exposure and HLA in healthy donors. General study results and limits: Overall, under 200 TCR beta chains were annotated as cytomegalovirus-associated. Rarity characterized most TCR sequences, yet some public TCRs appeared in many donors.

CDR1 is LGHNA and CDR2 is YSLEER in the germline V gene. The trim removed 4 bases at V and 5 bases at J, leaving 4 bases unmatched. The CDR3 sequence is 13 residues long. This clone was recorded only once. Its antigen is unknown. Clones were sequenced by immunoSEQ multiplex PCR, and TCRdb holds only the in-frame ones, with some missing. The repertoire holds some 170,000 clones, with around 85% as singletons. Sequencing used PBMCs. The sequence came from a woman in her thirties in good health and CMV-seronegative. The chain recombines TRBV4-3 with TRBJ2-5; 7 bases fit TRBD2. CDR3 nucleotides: TGCGCCAGCAGCCGCACTAGCGCGGAGACCCAGTACTTC. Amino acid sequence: CASSRTSAETQYF.